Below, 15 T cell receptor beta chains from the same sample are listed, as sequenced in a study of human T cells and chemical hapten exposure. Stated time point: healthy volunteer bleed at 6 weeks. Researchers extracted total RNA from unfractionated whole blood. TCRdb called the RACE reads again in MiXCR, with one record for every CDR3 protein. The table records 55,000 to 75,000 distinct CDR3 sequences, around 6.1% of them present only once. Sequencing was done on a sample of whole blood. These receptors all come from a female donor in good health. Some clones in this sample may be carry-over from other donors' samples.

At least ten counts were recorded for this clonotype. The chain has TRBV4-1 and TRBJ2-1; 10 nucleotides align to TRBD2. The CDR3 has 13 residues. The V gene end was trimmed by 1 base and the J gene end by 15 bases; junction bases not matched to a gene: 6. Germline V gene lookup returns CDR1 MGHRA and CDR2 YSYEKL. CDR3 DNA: TGCGCCAGCAGCCAAGGGCGACTAGCGGGCGTGTTCTTC. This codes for CASSQGRLAGVFF.

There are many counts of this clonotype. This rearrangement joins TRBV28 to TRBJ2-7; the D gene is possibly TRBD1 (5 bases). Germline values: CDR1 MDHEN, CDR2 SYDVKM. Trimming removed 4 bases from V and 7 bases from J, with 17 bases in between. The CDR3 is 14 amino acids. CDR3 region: CASSSPTTVVEQYF. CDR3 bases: TGTGCCAGCAGTTCGCCCACGACAGTGGTTGAGCAGTACTTC.

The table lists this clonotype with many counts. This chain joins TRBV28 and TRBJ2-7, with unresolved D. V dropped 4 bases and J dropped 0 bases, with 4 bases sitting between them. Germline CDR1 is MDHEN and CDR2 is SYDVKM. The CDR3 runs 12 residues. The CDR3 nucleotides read TGTGCCAGCAGTTCGAACTCCTACGAGCAGTACTTC. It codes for CASSSNSYEQYF. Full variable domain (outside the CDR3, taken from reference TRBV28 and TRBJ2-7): DVKVTQSSRYLVKRTGEKVFLECVQDMDHENMFWYRQDPGLGLRLIYFSYDVKMKEKGDIPEGYSVSREKKERFSLILESASTNQTSMYLCASSSNSYEQYFGPGTRLTVT.

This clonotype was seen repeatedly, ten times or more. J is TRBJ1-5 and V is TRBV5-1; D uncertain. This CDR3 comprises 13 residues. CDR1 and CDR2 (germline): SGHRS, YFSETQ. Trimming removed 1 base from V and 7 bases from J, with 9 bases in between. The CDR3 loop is CASSLSGVQPQHF. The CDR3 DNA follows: TGCGCCAGCAGCTTGTCGGGTGTGCAGCCCCAGCATTTT.

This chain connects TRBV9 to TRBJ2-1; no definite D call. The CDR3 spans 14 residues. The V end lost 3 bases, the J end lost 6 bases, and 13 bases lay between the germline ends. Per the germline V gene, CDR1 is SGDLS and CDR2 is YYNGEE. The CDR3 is CASSDKMAANEQFF. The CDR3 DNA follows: TGTGCCAGCAGCGATAAGATGGCAGCCAATGAGCAGTTCTTC.

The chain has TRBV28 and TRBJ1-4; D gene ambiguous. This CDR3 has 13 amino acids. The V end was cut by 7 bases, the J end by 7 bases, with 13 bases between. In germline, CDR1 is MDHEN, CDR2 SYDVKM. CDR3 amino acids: CASIRGPGEKLFF. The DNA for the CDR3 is TGTGCCAGCATAAGAGGTCCGGGTGAAAAACTGTTTTTT.

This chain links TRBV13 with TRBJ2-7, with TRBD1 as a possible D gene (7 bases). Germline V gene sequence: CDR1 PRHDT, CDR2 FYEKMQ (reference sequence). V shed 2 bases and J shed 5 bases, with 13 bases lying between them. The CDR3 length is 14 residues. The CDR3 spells CASSLQGEENEQYF. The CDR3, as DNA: TGTGCCAGCAGCTTACAGGGGGAGGAGAACGAGCAGTACTTC.

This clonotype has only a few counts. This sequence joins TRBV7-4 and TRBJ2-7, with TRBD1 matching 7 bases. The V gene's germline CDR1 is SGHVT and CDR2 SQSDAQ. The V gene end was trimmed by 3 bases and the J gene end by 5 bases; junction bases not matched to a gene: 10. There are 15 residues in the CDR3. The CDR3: CASSFTTGVSHEQYF. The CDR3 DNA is TGTGCCAGCAGCTTTACCACAGGGGTGTCCCACGAGCAGTACTTC.

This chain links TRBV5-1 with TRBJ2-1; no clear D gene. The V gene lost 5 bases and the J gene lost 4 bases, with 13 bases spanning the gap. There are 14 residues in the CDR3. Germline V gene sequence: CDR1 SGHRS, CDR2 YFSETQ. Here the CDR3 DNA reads TGCGCCAGCAGTTTTGAAGGGTTATACAATGAGCAGTTCTTC. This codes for CASSFEGLYNEQFF.

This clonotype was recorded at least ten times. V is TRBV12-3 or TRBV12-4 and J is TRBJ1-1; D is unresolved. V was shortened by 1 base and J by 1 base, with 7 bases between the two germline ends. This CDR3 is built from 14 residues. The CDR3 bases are TGTGCCAGCAGTTTAGGGCAGAAGAACACTGAAGCTTTCTTT. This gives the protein CASSLGQKNTEAFF.

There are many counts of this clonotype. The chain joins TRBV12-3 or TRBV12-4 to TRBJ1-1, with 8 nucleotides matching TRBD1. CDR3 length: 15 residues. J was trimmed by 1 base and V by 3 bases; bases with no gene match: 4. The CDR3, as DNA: TGTGCCAGCAGTTTTGCGGACAGGGCGAACACTGAAGCTTTCTTT. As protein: CASSFADRANTEAFF.

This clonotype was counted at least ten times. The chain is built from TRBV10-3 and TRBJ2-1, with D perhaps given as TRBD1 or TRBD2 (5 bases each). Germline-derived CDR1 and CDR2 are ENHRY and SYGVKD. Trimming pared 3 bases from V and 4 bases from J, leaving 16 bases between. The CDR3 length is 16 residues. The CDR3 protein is CAISEYQGPPYNEQFF. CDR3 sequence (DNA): TGTGCCATCAGTGAATACCAGGGACCACCTTACAATGAGCAGTTCTTC.

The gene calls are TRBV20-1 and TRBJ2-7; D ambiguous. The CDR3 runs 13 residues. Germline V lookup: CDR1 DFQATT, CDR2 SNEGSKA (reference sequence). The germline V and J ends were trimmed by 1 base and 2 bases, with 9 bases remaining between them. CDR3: CSARAGRTYEQYF. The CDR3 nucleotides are TGCAGTGCTAGAGCGGGTAGAACCTACGAGCAGTACTTC.

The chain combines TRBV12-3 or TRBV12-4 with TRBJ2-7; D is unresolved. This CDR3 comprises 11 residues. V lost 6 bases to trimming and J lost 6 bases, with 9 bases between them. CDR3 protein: CASSTSTEQYF. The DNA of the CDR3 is TGTGCCAGCAGCACCAGTACCGAGCAGTACTTC.

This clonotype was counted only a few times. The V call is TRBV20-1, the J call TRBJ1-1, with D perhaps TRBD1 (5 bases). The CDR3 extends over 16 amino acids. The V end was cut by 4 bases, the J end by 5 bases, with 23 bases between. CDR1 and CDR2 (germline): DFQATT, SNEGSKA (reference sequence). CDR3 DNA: TGCAGTGCTACAACGGTAGAACAGGCGGGGCAAACTGAAGCTTTCTTT. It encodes CSATTVEQAGQTEAFF.